The 21 T cell receptor beta chains listed next were all sequenced from one sample in a study of cytomegalovirus exposure and HLA in healthy donors. The PCR contained 60 Vbeta and 13 Jbeta primers. This table comes from immunoSEQ multiplex PCR, and its TCRdb copy is limited to in-frame clones, with some not included. The sample carries roughly 110,000 clones, around 72% recorded once. Specimen: PBMCs. These receptors came from a woman in her 40s in good health and CMV-seropositive.

This clone was recorded a few times. This chain connects TRBV19 to TRBJ1-5; TRBD1 matches 9 bases. Germline V lookup: CDR1 LNHDA, CDR2 SQIVND (reference sequence). The CDR3 is made up of 15 amino acids. J lost 1 base, V lost 3 bases, and 1 base had no gene match. CDR3 amino acids: CASSIGQGSNQPQHF. DNA for the CDR3: TGTGCCAGTAGTATCGGACAGGGGAGCAATCAGCCCCAGCATTTT.

V and J are TRBV7-9 and TRBJ1-2; tentatively, D is TRBD1 (5 bases). V gave up 5 bases and J gave up 4 bases, with 8 bases separating them. From germline, CDR1 is SEHNR and CDR2 FQNEAQ (reference sequence). This CDR3 spans 12 amino acids. The CDR3, as DNA: TGTGCCAGCAGCCAGACAGCCTATGGCTACACCTTC. Its protein is CASSQTAYGYTF.

The chain uses TRBV10-3 and TRBJ1-5; D might be TRBD1 (6 bases). The CDR3 totals 17 residues. The germline V gene encodes CDR1 ENHRY and CDR2 SYGVKD. Trimming left V 0 bases short and J 3 bases short, with 15 bases between. The CDR3 nucleotides are TGTGCCATCAGTGAGTCGAGGGTCAGGGGTACCAATCAGCCCCAGCATTTT. Protein: CAISESRVRGTNQPQHF.

The chain employs TRBV2 and TRBJ1-6; D is perhaps TRBD1 (6 bases). The V end lost 9 bases, the J end lost 10 bases, and 16 bases lay between the germline ends. In germline, CDR1 is SNHLY, CDR2 FYNNEI. CDR3 length: 13 amino acids. CDR3 protein: CARGRGAASPLHF. CDR3 bases: TGTGCCAGGGGGAGGGGGGCGGCCTCACCCCTCCACTTT.

The chain links TRBV30 to TRBJ1-2; D remains unclear. Between the trimmed V and J ends, which lost 7 bases and 2 bases, there was a span of 11 bases. CDR3 length: 12 residues. Germline CDR1 and CDR2: GTSNPN and SVGIG (reference sequence). The CDR3 region is CASSAGNYGYTF. The CDR3 nucleotides read TGTGCCTCCTCCGCGGGCAACTATGGCTACACCTTC. Complete variable domain (other parts from reference TRBV30 and TRBJ1-2): SQTIHQWPATLVQPVGSPLSLECTVEGTSNPNLYWYRQAAGRGLQLLFYSVGIGQISSEVPQNLSASRPQDRQFILSSKKLLLSDSGFYLCASSAGNYGYTFGSGTRLTVV.

V is TRBV15 and J is TRBJ1-1; a possible D gene is TRBD1 (5 bases). Germline CDR1 reads LNHNV; CDR2 reads YYDKDF (reference sequence). V was shortened by 6 bases and J by 5 bases, with 16 bases between the two germline ends. The length of the CDR3 is 14 residues. CDR3 sequence reads: CATRDTGGWTEAFF. CDR3 nucleotide sequence: TGTGCCACCAGGGACACGGGGGGATGGACTGAAGCTTTCTTT.

The J gene is TRBJ2-3, the V gene TRBV7-8; no definite D call. The CDR3 has 16 amino acids. Germline-derived CDR1 and CDR2 are SGHVS and FQNEAQ. Trimming stripped 4 bases from V and 1 base from J, with 15 bases between. CDR3 bases: TGTGCCAGCAGCTGGGCCAGGCGTGGCGGCACAGATACGCAGTATTTT. Its translation: CASSWARRGGTDTQYF.

The rearrangement joins TRBV7-2 to TRBJ1-3, with D maybe TRBD1 (6 bases). Germline V gives CDR1 SGHTA, CDR2 FQGNSA. CDR3 length: 14 amino acids. The germline V and J ends were trimmed by 6 bases and 1 base, with 10 bases remaining between them. The CDR3 nucleotides are TGTGCCAGCAGGGACAGATCATCTGGAAACACCATATATTTT. Protein: CASRDRSSGNTIYF.

This clone was seen just once. The J gene is TRBJ1-1, the V gene TRBV18; 9 nucleotides match TRBD1. J lost 4 bases, V lost 6 bases, and 6 bases had no gene match. The length of the CDR3 is 14 residues. CDR1 is KGHSH, CDR2 LQKENI, per germline. CDR3 protein: CASSQGTGSTEAFF. The CDR3 DNA reads TGTGCCAGCTCTCAAGGGACAGGGAGCACTGAAGCTTTCTTT. The full variable domain, in which reference TRBV18 and TRBJ1-1 provide the parts outside the CDR3, is NAGVMQNPRHLVRRRGQEARLRCSPMKGHSHVYWYRQLPEEGLKFMVYLQKENIIDESGMPKERFSAEFPKEGPSILRIQQVVRGDSAAYFCASSQGTGSTEAFFGQGTRLTVV.

This rearrangement joins TRBV30 to TRBJ1-1; TRBD1 might be the D (6 bases). This CDR3 region has 13 residues. V dropped 3 bases and J dropped 1 base, with 9 bases sitting between them. CDR1 GTSNPN and CDR2 SVGIG come from the germline V gene (reference sequence). This chain's CDR3 is CAWSRGENTEAFF. DNA for the CDR3: TGTGCCTGGAGCAGGGGTGAGAACACTGAAGCTTTCTTT.

This sequence joins TRBV5-1 and TRBJ2-7, with 13 bases lining up with TRBD2. Trimming at V came to 3 bases and at J to 6 bases, leaving 9 bases not matched to a gene. The CDR3 has 16 amino acids. Germline V gene lookup returns CDR1 SGHRS and CDR2 YFSETQ. CDR3 residues: CASSWSTSGGAGEQYF. As DNA, the CDR3 is TGCGCCAGCAGCTGGTCAACTAGCGGGGGGGCCGGCGAGCAGTACTTC. The complete variable domain, with remaining parts taken from reference TRBV5-1 and TRBJ2-7, reads KAGVTQTPRYLIKTRGQQVTLSCSPISGHRSVSWYQQTPGQGLQFLFEYFSETQRNKGNFPGRFSGRQFSNSRSEMNVSTLELGDSALYLCASSWSTSGGAGEQYFGPGTRLTVT.

This chain connects TRBV2 to TRBJ2-5; D is ambiguous. The CDR3 contains 13 residues. V gave up 7 bases and J gave up 4 bases, with 13 bases separating them. Germline-derived CDR1 and CDR2 are SNHLY and FYNNEI. CDR3 coding DNA: TGTGCCAGCATTCCCTTCCCGGGAGAGACCCAGTACTTC. This gives the protein CASIPFPGETQYF.

This chain links TRBV9 with TRBJ1-2; tentative D call: TRBD1 (6 bases). The germline V and J ends were trimmed by 4 bases and 4 bases, with 14 bases remaining between them. This CDR3 is built from 14 residues. Germline V gives CDR1 SGDLS, CDR2 YYNGEE. The CDR3 DNA reads as TGTGCCAGCAGCTCAGCCCGGACAGCCTATGGCTACACCTTC. Translated: CASSSARTAYGYTF.

The genes are TRBV6-6 and TRBJ1-2, with no clear D. V shed 5 bases and J shed 1 base, with 14 bases lying between them. The CDR3 runs to 15 residues. Germline CDR1 MNHNY, CDR2 SVGAGI (reference sequence). The CDR3 here is CASSAPTRGNYGYTF. Written as DNA, the CDR3 is TGTGCCAGCAGTGCCCCGACCCGGGGTAACTATGGCTACACCTTC.

The chain uses TRBV9 and TRBJ1-2; possibly TRBD1 for D (6 bases). The CDR3 runs to 14 residues. Deletions cut 5 bases from V and 5 bases from J, with 16 bases between. Per the germline V gene, CDR1 is SGDLS and CDR2 is YYNGEE. The CDR3 loop is CASSTGSEGYGYTF. Here the CDR3 DNA reads TGTGCCAGCAGTACAGGGTCCGAAGGGTATGGCTACACCTTC.

The chain couples TRBV27 to TRBJ2-7; D may be TRBD2 (5 bases). Germline-derived CDR1 and CDR2 are MNHEY and SMNVEV (reference sequence). CDR3 length: 14 amino acids. V was shortened by 5 bases and J by 1 base, with 12 bases between the two germline ends. This CDR3 reads CASSAGLPSYEQYF. The CDR3 DNA is TGTGCCAGCAGTGCCGGACTCCCATCCTACGAGCAGTACTTC.

The chain couples TRBV2 to TRBJ1-5; D is unclear. Germline CDR1 is SNHLY and CDR2 is FYNNEI. The CDR3 sequence is 13 residues long. V was shortened by 5 bases and J by 6 bases, with 11 bases between the two germline ends. CDR3 loop: CASSRQALQPQHF. The CDR3 DNA is TGTGCCAGCAGTAGGCAGGCTCTTCAGCCCCAGCATTTT.

The rearrangement joins TRBV7-9 to TRBJ1-2; possibly TRBD1 for D (5 bases). V shed 8 bases and J shed 2 bases, with 12 bases lying between them. Germline CDR1 is SEHNR and CDR2 is FQNEAQ (reference sequence). The CDR3 runs to 13 residues. CDR3 nucleotides: TGTGCCAGCTCCGAGACAGCGAACTATGGCTACACCTTC. Its translation is CASSETANYGYTF.

The genes are TRBV29-1 and TRBJ1-4, with no clear D. Trimming pared 0 bases from V and 4 bases from J, leaving 6 bases between. The CDR3 loop spans 13 amino acids. CDR1 and CDR2 (germline): SQVTM, ANQGSEA. The CDR3 is CSVEEQLNEKLFF. The CDR3 bases are TGCAGCGTTGAAGAACAGCTTAATGAAAAACTGTTTTTT.

This chain uses TRBV15 with TRBJ2-3, with 7 bases identical to TRBD1. The V and J ends lost 6 bases and 4 bases, in that order; junction bases with no gene match: 10. The germline V gene has CDR1 LNHNV and CDR2 YYDKDF (reference sequence). The CDR3 sequence is 15 residues long. CDR3 nucleotides: TGTGCCACCAGTAATACCGGACAGGCCCCAGATACGCAGTATTTT. Translating gives CATSNTGQAPDTQYF.

The V gene is TRBV2, the J gene TRBJ1-3; the D is unclear. The V end was cut by 7 bases, the J end by 0 bases, with 10 bases between. Germline V gene sequence: CDR1 SNHLY, CDR2 FYNNEI. CDR3 length: 14 amino acids. CDR3 in DNA: TGTGCCAGCATAGCAGCCAGCTCTGGAAACACCATATATTTT. This encodes CASIAASSGNTIYF.